This TCR beta chain was recovered during a study of neurological immune-mediated disorders. Study conclusions and caveats: Phylogenetic grouping assigned the repertoires of 18 of 34 multiple sclerosis patients to a single related-CDR3 cluster, which may represent a signature.

TCRdb re-derived calls from the 5' RACE reads in MiXCR, one entry per CDR3 protein. The sample consists of about 80,000 distinct CDR3 sequences, about 5% of them appearing once. This clonotype has ten or more counts. Its antigen remains unidentified. This CDR3 has 13 residues. The V end lost 4 bases, the J end lost 2 bases, and 12 bases lay between the germline ends. Per the germline V gene, CDR1 is SQVTM and CDR2 is ANQGSEA. The sample comprised PBMCs. The chain employs TRBV29-1 and TRBJ2-7; no definite D call. The receptor comes from a woman aged 25 to 45 with multiple sclerosis. CDR3 sequence reads: CSVGRQVAYEQYF. The CDR3 DNA follows: TGCAGCGTTGGTCGGCAGGTCGCCTACGAGCAGTACTTC.